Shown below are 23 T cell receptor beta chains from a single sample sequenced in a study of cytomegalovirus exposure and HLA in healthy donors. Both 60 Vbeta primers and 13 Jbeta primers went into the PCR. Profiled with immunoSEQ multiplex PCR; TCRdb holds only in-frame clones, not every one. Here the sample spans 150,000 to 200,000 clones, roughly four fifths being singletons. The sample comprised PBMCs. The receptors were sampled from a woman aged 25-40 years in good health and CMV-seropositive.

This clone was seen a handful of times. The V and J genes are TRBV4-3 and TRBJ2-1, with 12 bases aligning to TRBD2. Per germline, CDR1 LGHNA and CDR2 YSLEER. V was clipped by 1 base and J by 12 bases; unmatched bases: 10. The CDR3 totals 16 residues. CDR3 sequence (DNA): TGCGCCAGCAGCCAAGGAGGGGCTAGCGGGGGGGACCTGCAGTTCTTC. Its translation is CASSQGGASGGDLQFF.

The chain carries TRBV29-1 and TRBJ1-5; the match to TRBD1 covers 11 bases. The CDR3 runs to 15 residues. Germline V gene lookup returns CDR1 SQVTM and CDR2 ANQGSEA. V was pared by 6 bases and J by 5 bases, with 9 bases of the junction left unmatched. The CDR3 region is CSVAGTGGPHQPQHF. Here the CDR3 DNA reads TGCAGCGTCGCCGGGACAGGGGGTCCCCATCAGCCCCAGCATTTT. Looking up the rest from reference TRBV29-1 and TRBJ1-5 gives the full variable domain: SAVISQKPSRDICQRGTSLTIQCQVDSQVTMMFWYRQQPGQSLTLIATANQGSEATYESGFVIDKFPISRPNLTFSTLTVSNMSPEDSSIYLCSVAGTGGPHQPQHFGDGTRLSIL.

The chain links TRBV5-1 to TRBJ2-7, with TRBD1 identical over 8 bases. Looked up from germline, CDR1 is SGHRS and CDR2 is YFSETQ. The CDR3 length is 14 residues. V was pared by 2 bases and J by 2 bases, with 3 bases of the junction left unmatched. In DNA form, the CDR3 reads TGCGCCAGCAGCTTCGGACAGGGTCCCTACGAGCAGTACTTC. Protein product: CASSFGQGPYEQYF. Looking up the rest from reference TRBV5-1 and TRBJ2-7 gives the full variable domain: KAGVTQTPRYLIKTRGQQVTLSCSPISGHRSVSWYQQTPGQGLQFLFEYFSETQRNKGNFPGRFSGRQFSNSRSEMNVSTLELGDSALYLCASSFGQGPYEQYFGPGTRLTVT.

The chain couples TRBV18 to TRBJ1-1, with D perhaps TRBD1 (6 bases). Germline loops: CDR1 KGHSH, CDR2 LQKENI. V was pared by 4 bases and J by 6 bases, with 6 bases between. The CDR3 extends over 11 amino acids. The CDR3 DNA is TGTGCCAGCTCACAGGGGGCTGAAGCTTTCTTT. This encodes CASSQGAEAFF.

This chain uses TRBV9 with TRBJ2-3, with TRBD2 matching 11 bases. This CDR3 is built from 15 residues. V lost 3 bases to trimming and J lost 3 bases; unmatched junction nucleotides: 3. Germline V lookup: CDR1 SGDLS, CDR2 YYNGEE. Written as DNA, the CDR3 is TGTGCCAGCAGCGACGGGACTAGCGGAACAGATACGCAGTATTTT. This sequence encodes CASSDGTSGTDTQYF.

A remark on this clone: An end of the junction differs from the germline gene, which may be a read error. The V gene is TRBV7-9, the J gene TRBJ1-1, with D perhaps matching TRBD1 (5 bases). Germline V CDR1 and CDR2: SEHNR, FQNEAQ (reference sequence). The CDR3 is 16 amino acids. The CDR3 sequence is CSSSLGAEGVQNEAFF. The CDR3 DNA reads TGTTCCAGCAGCTTAGGGGCAGAGGGAGTACAGAATGAAGCTTTCTTT.

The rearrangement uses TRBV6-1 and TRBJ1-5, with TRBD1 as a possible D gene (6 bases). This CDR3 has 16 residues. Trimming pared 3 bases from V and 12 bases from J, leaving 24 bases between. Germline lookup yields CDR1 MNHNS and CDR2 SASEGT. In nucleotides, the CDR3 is TGTGCCAGCAGTGATGTGGGACGACAGGCGCCGAGACGCCAGCATTTT. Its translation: CASSDVGRQAPRRQHF.

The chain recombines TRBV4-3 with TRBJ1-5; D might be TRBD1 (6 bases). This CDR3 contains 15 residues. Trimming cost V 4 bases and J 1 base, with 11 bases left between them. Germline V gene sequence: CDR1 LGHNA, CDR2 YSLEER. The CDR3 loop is CASSPTRGSNQPQHF. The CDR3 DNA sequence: TGCGCCAGCAGCCCAACGAGGGGGAGCAATCAGCCCCAGCATTTT.

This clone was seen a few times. CDR3: CASSELEGEKQNTEAFF. As DNA, the CDR3 is TGTGCCAGCAGTGAATTAGAGGGAGAGAAACAGAACACTGAAGCTTTCTTT. The rearrangement links TRBV25-1 to TRBJ1-1; D remains ambiguous. The CDR3 loop spans 17 amino acids. V lost 1 base and J lost 1, with 16 bases in between. CDR1 is MGHDK, CDR2 SYGVNS, per germline.

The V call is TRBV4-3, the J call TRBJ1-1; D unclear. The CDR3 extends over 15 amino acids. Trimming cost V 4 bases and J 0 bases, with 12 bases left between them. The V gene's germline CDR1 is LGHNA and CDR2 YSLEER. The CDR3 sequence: CASSPREGMNTEAFF. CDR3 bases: TGCGCCAGCAGCCCCCGAGAGGGTATGAACACTGAAGCTTTCTTT.

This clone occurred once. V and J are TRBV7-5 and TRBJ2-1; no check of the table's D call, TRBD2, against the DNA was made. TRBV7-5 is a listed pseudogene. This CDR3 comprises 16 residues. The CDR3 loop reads CVRSSTGTSVNNEQFF. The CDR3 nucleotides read TGTGTCAGAAGCTCTACCGGGACTAGCGTGAACAATGAGCAGTTCTTC.

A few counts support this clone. The CDR3 DNA reads TGTGCCAGCAGCTTGACTAGCGACCCCGCAGATACGCAGTATTTT. It translates to CASSLTSDPADTQYF. The genes are TRBV5-4 and TRBJ2-3, with TRBD2 matching over 7 bases. V lost 1 base to trimming and J lost 4 bases; unmatched junction nucleotides: 6. This CDR3 contains 15 residues. The V gene's germline CDR1 is SGHNT and CDR2 YYREEE (reference sequence).

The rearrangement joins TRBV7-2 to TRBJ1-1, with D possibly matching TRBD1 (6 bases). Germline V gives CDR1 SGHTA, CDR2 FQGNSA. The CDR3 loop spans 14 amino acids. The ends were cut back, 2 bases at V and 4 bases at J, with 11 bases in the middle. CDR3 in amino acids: CASSLQGLGTEAFF. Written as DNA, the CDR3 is TGTGCCAGCAGCTTACAGGGGCTGGGCACTGAAGCTTTCTTT.

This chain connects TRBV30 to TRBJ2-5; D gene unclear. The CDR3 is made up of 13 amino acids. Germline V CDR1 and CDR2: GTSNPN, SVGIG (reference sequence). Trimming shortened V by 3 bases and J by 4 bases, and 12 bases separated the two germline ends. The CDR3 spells CAWSPRVGETQYF. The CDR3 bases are TGTGCCTGGAGCCCACGGGTCGGAGAGACCCAGTACTTC.

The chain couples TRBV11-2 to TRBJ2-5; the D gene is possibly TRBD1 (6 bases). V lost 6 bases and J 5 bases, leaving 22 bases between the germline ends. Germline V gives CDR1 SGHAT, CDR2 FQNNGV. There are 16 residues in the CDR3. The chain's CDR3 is CASRGKQSGHGETQYF. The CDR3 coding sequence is TGTGCCAGCAGGGGGAAACAGTCGGGACACGGCGAGACCCAGTACTTC. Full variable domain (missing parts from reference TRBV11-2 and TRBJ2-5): EAGVAQSPRYKIIEKRQSVAFWCNPISGHATLYWYQQILGQGPKLLIQFQNNGVVDDSQLPKDRFSAERLKGVDSTLKIQPAKLEDSAVYLCASRGKQSGHGETQYFGPGTRLLVL.

In nucleotides, the CDR3 is TGTGCCACCAGCAACCCGTTGGGAAACTTGGGGGACTTGGCCAAAAACATTCAGTACTTC. It yields the protein CATSNPLGNLGDLAKNIQYF. V and J are TRBV15 and TRBJ2-4, with TRBD2 as a possible D gene (6 bases). CDR3 length: 20 residues. Trimming cost V 4 bases and J 1 base, with 26 bases left between them. Germline-derived CDR1 and CDR2 are LNHNV and YYDKDF (reference sequence).

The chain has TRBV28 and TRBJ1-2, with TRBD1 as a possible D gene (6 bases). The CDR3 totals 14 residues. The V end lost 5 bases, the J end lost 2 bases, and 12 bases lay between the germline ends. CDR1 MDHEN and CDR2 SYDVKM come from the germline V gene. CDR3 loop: CASSPTQGNYGYTF. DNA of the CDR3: TGTGCCAGCAGTCCGACCCAGGGGAACTATGGCTACACCTTC.

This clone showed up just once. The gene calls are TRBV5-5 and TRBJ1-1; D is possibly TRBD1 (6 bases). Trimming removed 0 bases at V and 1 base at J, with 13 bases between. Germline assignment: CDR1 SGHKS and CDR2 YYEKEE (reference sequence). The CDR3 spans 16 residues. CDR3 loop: CASSLEWTVRNTEAFF. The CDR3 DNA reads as TGTGCCAGCAGCTTGGAATGGACAGTGAGGAACACTGAAGCTTTCTTT.

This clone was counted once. The CDR3 region has the DNA TGCGCCAGCAGCCAGGACAGGGGGAGGGGTCAGCCCCAGCATTTT. Translating gives CASSQDRGRGQPQHF. J is TRBJ1-5 and V is TRBV4-3; 10 bases agree with TRBD1. With 3 bases clipped from V and 6 bases from J, the junction kept 5 bases outside the gene matches. The length of the CDR3 is 15 residues. Germline CDR1 is LGHNA and CDR2 is YSLEER.

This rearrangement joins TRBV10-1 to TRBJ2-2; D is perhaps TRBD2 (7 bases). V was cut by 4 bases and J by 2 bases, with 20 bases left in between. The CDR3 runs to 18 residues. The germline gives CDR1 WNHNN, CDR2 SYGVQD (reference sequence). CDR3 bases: TGCGCCAGCAGTGGAAACACCGACGGGGGGCGAAACACCGGGGAGCTGTTTTTT. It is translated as CASSGNTDGGRNTGELFF.

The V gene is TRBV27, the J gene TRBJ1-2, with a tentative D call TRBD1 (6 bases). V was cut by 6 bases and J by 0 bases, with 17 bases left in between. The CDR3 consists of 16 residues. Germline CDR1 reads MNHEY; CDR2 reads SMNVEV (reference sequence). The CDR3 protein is CASSPQGFDPNYGYTF. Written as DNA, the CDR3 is TGTGCCAGCAGCCCACAGGGTTTCGATCCTAACTATGGCTACACCTTC.

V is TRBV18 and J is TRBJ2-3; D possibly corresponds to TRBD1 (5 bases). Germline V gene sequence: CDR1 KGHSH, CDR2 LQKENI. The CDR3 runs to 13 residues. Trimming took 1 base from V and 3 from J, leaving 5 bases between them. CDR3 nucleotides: TGTGCCAGCTCACCACGACAGACAGATACGCAGTATTTT. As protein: CASSPRQTDTQYF.

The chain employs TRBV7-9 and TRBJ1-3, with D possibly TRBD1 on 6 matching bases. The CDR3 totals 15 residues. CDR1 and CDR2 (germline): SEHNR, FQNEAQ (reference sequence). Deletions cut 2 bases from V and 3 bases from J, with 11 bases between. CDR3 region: CASSLRQGIGNTIYF. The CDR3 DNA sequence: TGTGCCAGCAGCTTAAGGCAGGGGATTGGAAACACCATATATTTT.